This T cell receptor beta chain was obtained from a study of blood T cells in healthy people across ages. General study points: Older individuals had lower TCR beta diversity per million T cells (the decline was roughly linear). Possibly confounding the expanded clonotype changes was the fact that donor CMV status was unknown.

Sample-barcoded 5' priming and a J-beta primer mix drove a second PCR of roughly 7 to 11 cycles. Unique molecular identifiers of 12 random nucleotides labeled each cDNA. A single record per CDR3 protein comes from TCRdb applying MiXCR to the 5' RACE reads. The sample contains nearly 800,000 distinct CDR3 sequences, around 25% of which appear only once. Remarks on this clonotype: The antigen is not known.

The data also belong to a second study, concerning T cells of mothers and their children. From that paper: Every mother produced more than 10 million TCR beta CDR3 reads, whereas every child provided several million.

What was sequenced was blood. This TCR derives from a boy aged 10-17 years in good health.

CDR3 protein: CSVETDRNQPQHF. CDR3 in DNA: TGCAGCGTTGAAACGGACCGCAATCAGCCCCAGCATTTT. The gene calls are TRBV29-1 and TRBJ1-5, with no clear D. Trimming removed 2 bases from V and 2 bases from J, with 7 bases in between. The CDR3 covers 13 residues. CDR1 and CDR2 from the germline V gene are SQVTM and ANQGSEA.